This T cell receptor (beta chain) is drawn from a study of shared clonotypes between healthy human individuals. About the study: Per-donor plates numbered three CD4 naive, three CD4 memory, two CD8 naive and one CD8 memory.

Concerning this clone: The antigen is undetermined.

CDR3 length: 14 amino acids. V was pared by 7 bases and J by 5 bases, with 4 bases of the junction left unmatched. Germline-derived CDR1 and CDR2 are WSHSY and SAAADI. Some clones are missing from TCRdb's copy, which holds only in-frame ones; the method was immunoSEQ multiplex PCR. The sample contains 2 million to 2.5 million clones, over 85% of which appear only once. Findings of the study overall: A reduction in generation probabilities was seen for non-shared clonotypes relative to those shared by all four donors.

This clonotype was obtained from a man aged 18 to 29 in good health. The chain is built from TRBV10-2 and TRBJ2-1; TRBD2 matches at 11 bases. The sample taken for sequencing was naive CD4+ T cells sorted from blood. Specified subset: CD45RA+ positively selected. The CDR3 DNA is TGCGCCAGCACACCGGGACTAGCGGACAATGAGCAGTTCTTC. Amino acid sequence: CASTPGLADNEQFF.